Described below is a single T cell receptor beta chain sequence and its context. No much larger clone is present one base from it, and per-base qualities are unavailable. This sample was included in a study of T cells in tuberculosis (dated by TCRdb to 2016 to 2018). Looking at the study overall: To characterize T cells specific for the mycobacterial lipid antigen glucose monomycolate (GMM), the study used CD1B tetramers together with high-throughput TCR immunosequencing.

Trimming removed 7 bases from V and 8 bases from J, leaving 15 bases between the germline ends. Reading from cysteine to phenylalanine, the CDR3 counts 14 amino acids. Solely the CDR3 DNA is kept, with 42 bases framed from the first base. CDR1 and CDR2, looked up from the germline V gene (reference sequence), are MNHEY and SMNVEV. The research as a whole found: T cells binding the CD1B-GMM tetramer with low affinity may have been missed by the stringent sort gate.

After being thawed and rested overnight, PBMC were stained with GMM-loaded CD1B tetramer, a Live/Dead dye and anti-CD3, and were then sorted on a FACS Aria II. C32 glucose monomycolate purified from Rhodococcus equi was loaded onto CD1B tetramers. Before cryopreservation, the PBMC used for tetramer sorting had been depleted of CD14-expressing monocytes as part of a separate study. About 100,000 tetramer-negative cells were sorted from each donor and analyzed alongside the tetramer-positive cells. GMM-loaded CD1B tetramers were used to sort antigen-specific T cells from a handful of healthy South African adults. Because TCR-alpha and TCR-beta chains were sequenced unpaired, no information on chain pairing was available. The immunoSEQ multiplex PCR assay was used to generate TCR libraries, with TCR-beta and/or TCR-alpha/delta assays applied to each sample. The Illumina high-throughput platform was used to sequence the amplified TCR libraries. In the authors' own workflow: Clustering and dimensionality reduction relied on pairwise TCRdist distances among GMM-specific receptors from T cells that were either sorted ex vivo or expanded in vitro. Sequence motifs defined by gene usage and CDR3 content were checked for enrichment by comparing tetramer-positive and tetramer-negative populations. TCRdb limited this immuneACCESS table to in-frame rearrangements with V and J called. A share of clones is missing; checked studies link under half to unresolved V genes, and the rest is unexplained. V and J calls plus clone size are reproduced from that table; the DNA served to infer D and trimming. Present in this sample are tens of thousands of clones, approximately 91% of which were seen just once. Approximately 2% of the sample goes to the ten largest clones.

This sequence was found in an adult woman with latent tuberculosis. Sequences were obtained from CD1b-GMM tetramer-negative cells sorted from PBMCs. In the paper's terms, the cell subset or site label means: T cells not binding CD1B-GMM tetramer, sorted from same donor. The chain uses TRBV27 and TRBJ1-6, with the identity of the D gene unclear. Here is the DNA: TGTGCCAGCAAGGTTTGGGCAGTGGATTCACCCCTCCACTTT. It specifies CASKVWAVDSPLHF.